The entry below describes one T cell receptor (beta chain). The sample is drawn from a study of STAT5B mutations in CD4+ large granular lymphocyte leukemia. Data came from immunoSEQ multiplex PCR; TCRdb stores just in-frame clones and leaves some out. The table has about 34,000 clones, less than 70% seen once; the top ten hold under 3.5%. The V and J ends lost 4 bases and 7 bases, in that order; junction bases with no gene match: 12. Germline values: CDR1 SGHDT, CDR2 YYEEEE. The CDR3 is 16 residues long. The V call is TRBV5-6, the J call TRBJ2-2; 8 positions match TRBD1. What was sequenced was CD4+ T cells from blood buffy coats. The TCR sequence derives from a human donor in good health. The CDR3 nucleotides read TGTGCCAGCAGCCAGGACAGGGCGGCGGGGCACGGGGAGCTGTTTTTT. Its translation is CASSQDRAAGHGELFF.